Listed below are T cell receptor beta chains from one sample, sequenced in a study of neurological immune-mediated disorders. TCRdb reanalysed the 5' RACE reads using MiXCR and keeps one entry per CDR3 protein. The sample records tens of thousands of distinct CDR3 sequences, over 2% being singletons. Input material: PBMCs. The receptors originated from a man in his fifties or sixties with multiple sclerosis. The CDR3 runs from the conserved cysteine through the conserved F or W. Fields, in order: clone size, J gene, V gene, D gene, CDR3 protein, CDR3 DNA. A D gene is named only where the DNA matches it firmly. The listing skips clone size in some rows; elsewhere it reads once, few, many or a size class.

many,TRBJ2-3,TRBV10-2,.,CASSVNPGLSDTQYF,TGCGCCAGCAGTGTTAATCCCGGGTTATCAGATACGCAGTATTTT
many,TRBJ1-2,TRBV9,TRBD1,CASSVTGMDYGYTF,TGTGCCAGCAGCGTGACAGGGATGGACTATGGCTACACCTTC
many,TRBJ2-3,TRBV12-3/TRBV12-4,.,CASSHQVGLTDTQYF,TGTGCCAGCAGCCACCAAGTGGGGCTCACAGATACGCAGTATTTT
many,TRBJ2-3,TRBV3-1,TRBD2,CASRQTSGGTDTQYF,TGTGCCAGCAGACAGACTAGCGGGGGCACAGATACGCAGTATTTT
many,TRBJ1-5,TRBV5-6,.,CASSLFVPRSNQPQHF,TGTGCCAGCAGCTTGTTCGTCCCACGCAGCAATCAGCCCCAGCATTTT
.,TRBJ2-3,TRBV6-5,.,CASSYSSTGTRIDTQYF,TGTGCCAGCAGTTACTCGAGTACGGGGACAAGAATAGATACGCAGTATTTT
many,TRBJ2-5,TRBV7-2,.,CASSPSYLQETQYF,TGTGCCAGCAGCCCATCCTACTTACAAGAGACCCAGTACTTC
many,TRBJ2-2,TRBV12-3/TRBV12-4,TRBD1,CASSWGQGVGELFF,TGTGCCAGCAGTTGGGGACAGGGAGTCGGGGAGCTGTTTTTT
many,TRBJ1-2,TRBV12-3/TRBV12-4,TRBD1,CASNSQTGRGYGYTF,TGTGCCAGCAATTCCCAGACAGGGCGGGGATATGGCTACACCTTC
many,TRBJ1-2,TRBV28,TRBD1,CASSLRTPGQTYGYTF,TGTGCCAGCAGTCTCCGCACCCCGGGACAGACCTATGGCTACACCTTC
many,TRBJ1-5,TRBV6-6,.,CASSGQGIRSNQPQNF,TGTGCCAGCAGTGGGCAGGGTATTAGGTCCAATCAGCCCCAGAATTTT
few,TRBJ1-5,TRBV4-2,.,CASSQGGDGVGNQPQHF,TGTGCCAGCAGCCAAGGCGGGGACGGGGTTGGCAATCAGCCCCAGCATTTT
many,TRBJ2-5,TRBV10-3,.,CAISILGGETQYF,TGTGCCATCAGTATTCTAGGGGGGGAGACCCAGTACTTC
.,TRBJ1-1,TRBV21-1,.,CASSKKSGAGNTEAFF,TGTGCCAGCAGCAAAAAATCCGGGGCTGGGAACACTGAAGCTTTCTTT
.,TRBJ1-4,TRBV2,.,CASTTNEKLFF,TGTGCCAGCACAACTAATGAAAAACTGTTTTTT
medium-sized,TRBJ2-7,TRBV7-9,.,CASSSSRYEQYF,TGTGCCAGCAGCTCCTCCCGCTACGAGCAGTACTTC
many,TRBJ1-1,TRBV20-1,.,CSALQGRENTEAFF,TGCAGTGCTCTACAAGGCCGGGAGAACACTGAAGCTTTCTTT
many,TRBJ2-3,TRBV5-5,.,CASSLVASPEGTDTQYF,TGTGCCAGCAGCTTGGTCGCCTCCCCCGAGGGTACAGATACGCAGTATTTT
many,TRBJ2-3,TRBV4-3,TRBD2,CASRPGLAGSTDTQYF,TGCGCCAGCAGACCCGGACTAGCGGGGTCCACAGATACGCAGTATTTT
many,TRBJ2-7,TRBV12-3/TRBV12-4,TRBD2,CASSAKGLSKGEQYF,TGTGCCAGCAGTGCGAAGGGACTATCGAAGGGCGAGCAGTACTTC
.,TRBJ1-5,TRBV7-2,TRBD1,CASSSHRGSNQPQHF,TGTGCCAGCAGCTCCCACAGGGGTAGCAATCAGCCCCAGCATTTT
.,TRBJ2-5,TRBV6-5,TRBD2,CASSWARTSPGIF,TGTGCCAGCAGTTGGGCGCGGACTAGCCCGGGGATTTTT
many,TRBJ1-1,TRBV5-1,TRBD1,CASSLYRGLTEAFF,TGCGCCAGCAGCTTGTACAGGGGGCTTACTGAAGCTTTCTTT
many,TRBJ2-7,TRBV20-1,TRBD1,CSALDVRDSLYEQYF,TGCAGTGCTCTTGATGTTCGGGACAGCCTCTACGAGCAGTACTTC
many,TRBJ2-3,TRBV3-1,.,CASSQPGGTDTQYF,TGTGCCAGCAGCCAACCGGGGGGCACAGATACGCAGTATTTT
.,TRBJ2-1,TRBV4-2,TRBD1,CASSQEGTGWSEQFF,TGTGCCAGCAGCCAAGAGGGGACAGGCTGGAGTGAGCAGTTCTTC
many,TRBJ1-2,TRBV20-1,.,CSARDLVGEGNYGYTF,TGCAGTGCTAGAGATCTGGTTGGGGAGGGTAACTATGGCTACACCTTC
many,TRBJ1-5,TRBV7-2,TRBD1,CASSIQTGGNQPQHF,TGTGCCAGCAGCATTCAGACAGGGGGCAATCAGCCCCAGCATTTT
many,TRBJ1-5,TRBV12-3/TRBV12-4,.,CASSLSSQGIQPQHF,TGTGCCAGCAGTTTATCCAGCCAGGGCATCCAGCCCCAGCATTTT
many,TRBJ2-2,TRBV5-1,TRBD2,CASSELAGGPAGTGELFF,TGCGCCAGCAGCGAACTAGCGGGGGGGCCCGCGGGCACCGGGGAGCTGTTTTTT
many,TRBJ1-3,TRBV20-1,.,CSATSMGGPGNTIYF,TGCAGTGCTACCTCGATGGGGGGCCCTGGAAACACCATATATTTT
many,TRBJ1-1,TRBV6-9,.,CASSHRDLEDTEAFF,TGTGCCAGCAGTCACCGGGACCTGGAGGACACTGAAGCTTTCTTT
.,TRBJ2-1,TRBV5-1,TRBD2,CASSSSSGIYNEQFF,TGCGCCAGCAGCTCATCTAGCGGCATCTACAATGAGCAGTTCTTC
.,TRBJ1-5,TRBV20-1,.,CSARDGRAPYSNQPQNF,TGCAGTGCTAGAGATGGTCGGGCACCTTATAGCAATCAGCCCCAGAATTTT
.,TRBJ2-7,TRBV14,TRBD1,CASSIRTGIYEQYF,TGTGCCAGCAGCATCCGGACAGGGATTTACGAGCAGTACTTC
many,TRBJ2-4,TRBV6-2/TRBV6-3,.,CASRSGVTKNIQYF,TGTGCCAGCAGATCAGGGGTTACCAAAAACATTCAGTACTTC
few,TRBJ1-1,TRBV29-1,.,CSVRRGGQNTEAFF,TGCAGCGTCCGAAGGGGCGGGCAGAACACTGAAGCTTTCTTT
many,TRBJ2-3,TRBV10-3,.,CAITNPGLSPGTQYF,TGTGCCATCACCAATCCTGGACTAAGTCCAGGTACGCAGTATTTT
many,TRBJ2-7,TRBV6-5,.,CASRTVYEQYF,TGTGCCAGCAGAACAGTGTACGAGCAGTACTTC
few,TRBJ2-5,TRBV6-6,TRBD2,CASTRTSGGAVETQYF,TGTGCCAGCACGCGGACTAGCGGGGGGGCAGTAGAGACCCAGTACTTC
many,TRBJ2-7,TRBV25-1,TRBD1,CASSRQGAYEQYF,TGTGCCAGCAGTCGACAGGGGGCCTACGAGCAGTACTTC
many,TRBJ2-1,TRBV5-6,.,CASSAVRQQQFF,TGTGCCAGCAGCGCGGTCAGACAGCAGCAGTTCTTC
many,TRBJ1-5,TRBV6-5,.,CASSYSGQDNQPQHF,TGTGCCAGCAGTTACTCGGGGCAGGACAATCAGCCCCAGCATTTT
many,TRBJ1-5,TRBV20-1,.,CSARGSNQPQHF,TGCAGTGCTAGAGGAAGCAATCAGCCCCAGCATTTT
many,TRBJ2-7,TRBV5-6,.,CASSLGGTPYEQYF,TGTGCCAGCAGCTTGGGAGGAACCCCCTACGAGCAGTACTTC